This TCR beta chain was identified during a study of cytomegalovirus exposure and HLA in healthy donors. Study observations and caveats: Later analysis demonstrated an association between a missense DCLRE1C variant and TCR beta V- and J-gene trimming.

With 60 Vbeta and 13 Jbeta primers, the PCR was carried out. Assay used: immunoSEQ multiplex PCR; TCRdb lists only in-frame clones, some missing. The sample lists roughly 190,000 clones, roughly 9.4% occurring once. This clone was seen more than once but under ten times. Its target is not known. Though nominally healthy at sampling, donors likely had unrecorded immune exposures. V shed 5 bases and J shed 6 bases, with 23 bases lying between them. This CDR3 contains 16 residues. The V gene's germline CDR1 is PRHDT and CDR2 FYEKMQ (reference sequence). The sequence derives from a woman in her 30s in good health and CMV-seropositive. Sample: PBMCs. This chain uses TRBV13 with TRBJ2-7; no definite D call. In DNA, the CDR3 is TGTGCCAGCAGCCCCACCGGCGGAGTCGGTAAGAGCGAGCAGTACTTC. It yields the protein CASSPTGGVGKSEQYF.